These 32 T cell receptor beta chains were all obtained from the same sample, sequenced in a study of shared clonotypes between healthy human individuals. The assay was immunoSEQ multiplex PCR, and TCRdb's table has in-frame clones only and misses some. The sample holds millions of clones, roughly 94% seen once. Sequenced material: naive CD4+ T cells sorted from blood. As for subset: CD45RA+ positively selected. The receptors shown here come from a man younger than 35 in good health.

This chain links TRBV19 with TRBJ1-5, with D possibly matching TRBD1 (5 bases). Trimming took off 8 bases at V and 0 bases at J, with 20 bases between the two ends. Per the germline V gene, CDR1 is LNHDA and CDR2 is SQIVND (reference sequence). The CDR3 has 17 residues. The CDR3 protein is CASYPGRWDYSNQPQHF. Written as DNA, the CDR3 is TGTGCCAGTTATCCCGGGAGATGGGACTATAGCAATCAGCCCCAGCATTTT.

The chain employs TRBV7-2 and TRBJ2-7; D unclear. CDR3 size: 13 residues. Germline V gene sequence: CDR1 SGHTA, CDR2 FQGNSA. V was clipped by 6 bases and J by 6 bases, with 15 bases between them. CDR3 protein: CASSLPTAAEQYF. CDR3 nucleotide sequence: TGTGCCAGCAGTCTTCCCACTGCGGCCGAGCAGTACTTC.

The rearrangement links TRBV4-1 to TRBJ2-6, with 12 bases matching TRBD1. The CDR3 has 17 residues. Trimming cost V 4 bases and J 2 bases; bases outside gene matches: 3. Germline CDR1 reads MGHRA; CDR2 reads YSYEKL. The DNA for the CDR3 is TGCGCCAGCAGCCTGGGACAGGGGGCCACTGGGGCCAACGTCCTGACTTTC. It encodes CASSLGQGATGANVLTF.

The chain combines TRBV6-6 with TRBJ1-2; D is ambiguous. Trimming removed 2 bases from V and 2 bases from J, with 9 bases in between. The CDR3 contains 14 residues. From germline, CDR1 is MNHNY and CDR2 SVGAGI (reference sequence). CDR3 protein: CASSYEVGNYGYTF. CDR3 bases: TGTGCCAGCAGTTACGAAGTGGGCAACTATGGCTACACCTTC.

The table lists this clone with a count of one. In the same sample, other DNA sequences code for this CDR3. This chain uses TRBV9 with TRBJ2-7, with 7 bases identical to TRBD2. The germline CDR1 and CDR2 sequences are SGDLS and YYNGEE. The CDR3 length is 14 residues. The V and J ends lost 0 bases and 2 bases, in that order; junction bases with no gene match: 2. The CDR3 spells CASSVGSGTYEQYF. As DNA, the CDR3 is TGTGCCAGCAGCGTAGGCAGCGGGACCTACGAGCAGTACTTC.

With regard to this clone: The junction shows a germline mismatch at one end, possibly a read error. Additional DNA sequences in this sample encode the identical CDR3. V is TRBV7-7 and J is TRBJ2-3; 13 positions match TRBD2. The CDR3 loop spans 16 amino acids. Germline assignment: CDR1 SSHAT and CDR2 FNYEAQ (reference sequence). In DNA, the CDR3 is TGTGCTAGCAGCGCGGGACTAGCGGGAACCACAGATACGCAGTATTTT. Protein sequence: CASSAGLAGTTDTQYF.

The CDR3 sequence: CASSGGGSNQPQHF. CDR3 DNA sequence: TGTGCCAGCAGTGGCGGGGGTAGCAATCAGCCCCAGCATTTT. This rearrangement joins TRBV6-6 to TRBJ1-5, with D maybe TRBD1 (5 bases). The CDR3 has 14 residues. V was trimmed by 5 bases and J by 0 bases, leaving 8 bases between them. Germline assignment: CDR1 MNHNY and CDR2 SVGAGI (reference sequence).

This clone was observed a single time. The gene calls are TRBV7-8 and TRBJ2-7; 12 bases map to TRBD2. J lost 4 bases, V lost 1 base, and 11 bases had no gene match. Germline V gives CDR1 SGHVS, CDR2 FQNEAQ. This CDR3 has 18 residues. This CDR3 reads CASSLGVGRLAGVYEQYF. The CDR3 nucleotides are TGTGCCAGCAGCTTAGGCGTTGGGAGACTAGCGGGAGTGTACGAGCAGTACTTC.

Here the CDR3 reads CASRRQGGMNTEAFF. The CDR3 nucleotides read TGTGCCAGCAGACGACAGGGCGGGATGAACACTGAAGCTTTCTTT. V and J are TRBV7-2 and TRBJ1-1, with TRBD1 matching over 7 bases. CDR1 is SGHTA, CDR2 FQGNSA, per germline. After removal of 6 bases from V and 0 bases from J, the junction contained 7 bases not matched to a gene. This CDR3 region has 15 residues.

In regard to this clone: A much larger clone is a single base away; this may be a read error. This rearrangement joins TRBV13 to TRBJ2-7; the D is unclear. CDR1 is PRHDT and CDR2 is FYEKMQ in the germline V gene (reference sequence). The CDR3 has 11 residues. Trimming left V 3 bases short and J 1 base short, with 1 base between. The CDR3 sequence is CASSFSYEQYF. DNA of the CDR3: TGTGCCAGCAGCTTTTCCTACGAGCAGTACTTC.

The CDR3 coding sequence is TGTGCCAGCAGCCCGCGGGCCCTCACCGGGGAGCTGTTTTTT. Protein product: CASSPRALTGELFF. The genes are TRBV11-3 and TRBJ2-2; tentative D call: TRBD2 (5 bases). Germline V gene lookup returns CDR1 SGHNT and CDR2 YENEEA. Trimming pared 5 bases from V and 4 bases from J, leaving 11 bases between. The CDR3 length is 14 residues.

The rearrangement joins TRBV5-6 to TRBJ2-2; TRBD2 might be the D (5 bases). V shed 0 bases and J shed 9 bases, with 12 bases lying between them. Germline V lookup: CDR1 SGHDT, CDR2 YYEEEE. The CDR3 totals 14 residues. CDR3 in DNA: TGTGCCAGCAGCTTGGTGGAGGTCCGCCGGGAGCTGTTTTTT. It is translated as CASSLVEVRRELFF.

The gene calls are TRBV6-6 and TRBJ1-6; 8 positions match TRBD1. V lost 5 bases, J lost 7 bases, and 10 bases stayed unmatched. Germline V lookup: CDR1 MNHNY, CDR2 SVGAGI (reference sequence). The CDR3 contains 16 residues. Written as DNA, the CDR3 is TGTGCCAGCAGTCCGTATCGGGGGACAGGCAATTCACCCCTCCACTTT. Translating it yields CASSPYRGTGNSPLHF.

V usage is TRBV6-1 and J usage is TRBJ1-1, with 7 bases fitting TRBD1. With 3 bases clipped from V and 1 base from J, the junction kept 8 bases outside the gene matches. The CDR3 has 16 amino acids. CDR1 is MNHNS, CDR2 SASEGT, per germline. CDR3 bases: TGTGCCAGCAGTGACGGACAGGATAATAGGAACACTGAAGCTTTCTTT. It yields the protein CASSDGQDNRNTEAFF.

The V and J genes are TRBV10-3 and TRBJ1-4; 7 bases line up with TRBD1. CDR1 is ENHRY, CDR2 SYGVKD, per germline. The CDR3 runs to 13 residues. V gave up 10 bases and J gave up 5 bases; unmatched junction bases: 7. Here the CDR3 reads CATGQAGNEKLFF. CDR3 in DNA: TGTGCCACCGGACAGGCGGGCAATGAAAAACTGTTTTTT.

The chain is built from TRBV6-6 and TRBJ2-7, with D possibly being TRBD2 (7 bases). CDR1 and CDR2 from the germline V gene are MNHNY and SVGAGI (reference sequence). Trimming took 5 bases from V and 2 from J, leaving 10 bases between them. This CDR3 has 13 residues. CDR3 loop: CASSPGGPYEQYF. In nucleotides, the CDR3 is TGTGCCAGCAGTCCGGGGGGCCCCTACGAGCAGTACTTC.

The rearrangement joins TRBV27 to TRBJ2-7; the D call may be TRBD1 or TRBD2 (5 bases each). V gave up 6 bases and J gave up 3 bases, with 15 bases separating them. Germline V gives CDR1 MNHEY, CDR2 SMNVEV (reference sequence). This CDR3 comprises 14 residues. The CDR3 region is CASSLGRNHYEQYF. CDR3 DNA: TGTGCCAGCAGCCTGGGACGGAACCACTACGAGCAGTACTTC.

The V call is TRBV28, the J call TRBJ2-3, with 8 bases identical to TRBD1. V gave up 7 bases and J gave up 2 bases; unmatched junction bases: 8. The germline gives CDR1 MDHEN, CDR2 SYDVKM. The CDR3 covers 15 residues. CDR3 nucleotides: TGTGCCAGCACCGACTGGGACAGGCCCACAGATACGCAGTATTTT. Protein sequence: CASTDWDRPTDTQYF.

The chain combines TRBV25-1 with TRBJ1-5; D remains unclear. Germline V gene data show CDR1 as MGHDK and CDR2 as SYGVNS. The CDR3 length is 12 residues. V was shortened by 5 bases and J by 4 bases, with 6 bases between the two germline ends. The CDR3 DNA reads TGTGCCAGCAGTAAGGGAAATCAGCCCCAGCATTTT. Translating it yields CASSKGNQPQHF.

In the case of this clone: This specimen includes other DNA sequences encoding the same CDR3. The chain employs TRBV2 and TRBJ2-3; the match to TRBD2 covers 7 bases. Germline trimming cut 5 bases from V and 5 bases from J; bases unmatched to any gene: 7. CDR3 length equals 14 residues. Germline V gives CDR1 SNHLY, CDR2 FYNNEI. CDR3 in amino acids: CASSPSGIGDTQYF. CDR3 nucleotide sequence: TGTGCCAGCAGTCCTAGCGGCATAGGAGATACGCAGTATTTT.

A remark on this clone: The same CDR3 arises from other DNA sequences in this sample as well. The J gene is TRBJ2-3, the V gene TRBV29-1, with D maybe TRBD2 (5 bases). Trimming cost V 3 bases and J 2 bases, with 9 bases left between them. The CDR3 sequence is 13 residues long. Germline V CDR1 and CDR2: SQVTM, ANQGSEA. The CDR3 loop is CSVERGITDTQYF. The CDR3 bases are TGCAGCGTTGAGCGAGGGATCACAGATACGCAGTATTTT.

The V gene is TRBV30, the J gene TRBJ2-5; D is uncertain. V gave up 5 bases and J gave up 5 bases, with 9 bases separating them. Germline loops: CDR1 GTSNPN, CDR2 SVGIG (reference sequence). This CDR3 region has 11 residues. CDR3 residues: CAWRFRETQYF. The CDR3 DNA sequence: TGTGCCTGGCGCTTTAGGGAGACCCAGTACTTC.

This sequence joins TRBV28 and TRBJ2-7; TRBD1 aligns across 9 bases. Germline trimming cut 6 bases from V and 6 bases from J; bases unmatched to any gene: 6. Per the germline V gene, CDR1 is MDHEN and CDR2 is SYDVKM. The CDR3 covers 13 residues. This CDR3 reads CASSRTGVGEQYF. The CDR3 coding sequence is TGTGCCAGCAGCCGGACAGGGGTGGGCGAGCAGTACTTC.

This clone has a single count. The CDR3 DNA sequence: TGTGCCAGTTCTCCGGGACGGAGTAATTCACCCCTCCACTTT. This sequence encodes CASSPGRSNSPLHF. This chain joins TRBV2 and TRBJ1-6; tentative D call: TRBD1 (5 bases). Trimming removed 9 bases at V and 6 bases at J, with 15 bases between. Germline V gives CDR1 SNHLY, CDR2 FYNNEI. CDR3 length: 14 amino acids.

The chain has TRBV21-1 and TRBJ2-1; the D call of TRBD1 is as the table states it, not checked on the DNA. TRBV21-1 is classified as a pseudogene. This CDR3 has 15 amino acids. This CDR3 is CAISSGTGIHNEQFF. CDR3 bases: TGTGCCATCAGTTCCGGGACAGGAATACACAATGAGCAGTTCTTC.

This clone is a singleton in its sample. This chain uses TRBV27 with TRBJ1-1; TRBD1 agrees at 8 bases. V trimming: 7 bases; J trimming: 7 bases; junction bases outside the gene matches: 17. The CDR3 is 16 residues long. Germline-derived CDR1 and CDR2 are MNHEY and SMNVEV (reference sequence). The CDR3 spells CASTPDRVEGVSEAFF. Written as DNA, the CDR3 is TGTGCCAGCACCCCGGACAGGGTAGAGGGTGTAAGTGAAGCTTTCTTT.

V is TRBV19 and J is TRBJ1-5, with 7 nucleotides matching TRBD1. CDR1 and CDR2 from the germline V gene are LNHDA and SQIVND (reference sequence). The CDR3 consists of 13 residues. V lost 8 bases to trimming and J lost 7 bases; unmatched junction nucleotides: 8. The DNA for the CDR3 is TGTGCCAGTCATGACAGGGTGGAACAGCCCCAGCATTTT. Translated: CASHDRVEQPQHF.

A remark on this clone: The sample carries other DNA sequences with the same CDR3. The CDR3 DNA is TGTGCCAGCAGTTTATTAGCCGGGGAGCTGTTTTTT. Translation gives CASSLLAGELFF. The rearrangement joins TRBV28 to TRBJ2-2; no clear D gene. The length of the CDR3 is 12 residues. The ends were cut back, 1 base at V and 6 bases at J, with 3 bases in the middle. Germline values: CDR1 MDHEN, CDR2 SYDVKM. Full variable domain (remainder filled in from reference TRBV28 and TRBJ2-2): DVKVTQSSRYLVKRTGEKVFLECVQDMDHENMFWYRQDPGLGLRLIYFSYDVKMKEKGDIPEGYSVSREKKERFSLILESASTNQTSMYLCASSLLAGELFFGEGSRLTVL.

The V and J genes are TRBV4-2 and TRBJ1-4; the D gene is possibly TRBD1 (6 bases). V was pared by 4 bases and J by 8 bases, with 23 bases between. The CDR3 spans 17 residues. The germline gives CDR1 LGHNA, CDR2 YNFKEQ. The CDR3 loop is CASSPPPRRTEGEKLFF. The CDR3 DNA sequence: TGTGCCAGCAGCCCCCCCCCGCGGAGGACAGAGGGGGAAAAACTGTTTTTT.

About this clone: This sample also contains other DNA sequences that code for the same CDR3. The CDR3 sequence is CASSQDLAAYNEQFF. The CDR3 DNA follows: TGCGCCAGCAGCCAAGATTTGGCGGCCTACAATGAGCAGTTCTTC. The chain uses TRBV4-3 and TRBJ2-1, with no clear D. The CDR3 totals 15 residues. Trimming cost V 0 bases and J 2 bases, with 8 bases left between them. CDR1 LGHNA and CDR2 YSLEER come from the germline V gene.

This clone was detected once. Other DNA sequences from this sample encode an identical CDR3 as well. The rearrangement joins TRBV6-5 to TRBJ1-5; the match to TRBD1 covers 8 bases. This CDR3 spans 14 amino acids. With 6 bases clipped from V and 4 bases from J, the junction kept 5 bases outside the gene matches. Germline V lookup: CDR1 MNHEY, CDR2 SVGAGI. This CDR3 is CASSPDRVNQPQHF. CDR3 nucleotides: TGTGCCAGCAGCCCGGACAGGGTTAATCAGCCCCAGCATTTT.

The CDR3 bases are TGTGCCAGCAGCGAGGGAGGCAGGGGGCTCACCGGGGAGCTGTTTTTT. Amino acids: CASSEGGRGLTGELFF. This chain joins TRBV2 and TRBJ2-2; 8 bases align to TRBD1. The germline V gene has CDR1 SNHLY and CDR2 FYNNEI. The CDR3 contains 16 residues. Trimming removed 6 bases from V and 4 bases from J; junction bases left unmatched: 10.